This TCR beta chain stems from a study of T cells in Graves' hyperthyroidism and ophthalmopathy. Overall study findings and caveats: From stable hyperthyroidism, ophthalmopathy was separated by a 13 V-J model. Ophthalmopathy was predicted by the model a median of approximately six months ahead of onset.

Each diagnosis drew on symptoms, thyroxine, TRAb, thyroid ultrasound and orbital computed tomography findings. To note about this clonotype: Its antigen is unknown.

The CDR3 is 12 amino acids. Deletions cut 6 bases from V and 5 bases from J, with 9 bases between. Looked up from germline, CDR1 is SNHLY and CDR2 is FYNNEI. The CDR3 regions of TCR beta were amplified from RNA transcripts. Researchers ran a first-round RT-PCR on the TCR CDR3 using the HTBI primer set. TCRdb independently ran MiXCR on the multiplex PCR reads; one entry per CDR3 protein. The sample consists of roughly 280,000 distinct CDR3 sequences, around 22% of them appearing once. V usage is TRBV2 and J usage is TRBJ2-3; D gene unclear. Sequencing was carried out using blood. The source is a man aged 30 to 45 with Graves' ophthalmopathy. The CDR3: CASRTTVDTQYF. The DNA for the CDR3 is TGTGCCAGCAGGACCACAGTAGATACGCAGTATTTT.